This T cell receptor beta chain was profiled in a study of persistence of HIV-infected CD4 T cells. Study-wide results and caveats: Degenerate expanded CDR3beta sequences were enriched among CMV- and Gag-responding cells.

Anti-CD3/anti-CD28 beads served as a nonspecific positive control stimulus. Responding CD4+ T cells were sorted by upregulation of both CD40 ligand and CD69. Germline CDR1 SQVTM, CDR2 ANQGSEA. V lost 7 bases, J lost 5 bases, and 11 bases stayed unmatched. The length of the CDR3 is 14 residues. A word on this clone: Its antigen is not known.

The immunoSEQ assay was version 4, run in survey mode. Measured with immunoSEQ multiplex PCR; TCRdb has only the in-frame clones, and not every one. The sample yields 44,000 or so clones, roughly 90% seen once. This TCR derives from an adult man with HIV who was CMV-seropositive. The input for sequencing was CD4+ T cells sorted from PBMCs after approximately 18-hour stimulation, taken from a patient who received antiretroviral therapy. The chain is built from TRBV29-1 and TRBJ1-1, with 9 bases fitting TRBD1. The CDR3 DNA reads TGCAGCGAGATACCACAGGGGGCGAAAACTGAAGCTTTCTTT. Translated, it gives CSEIPQGAKTEAFF.